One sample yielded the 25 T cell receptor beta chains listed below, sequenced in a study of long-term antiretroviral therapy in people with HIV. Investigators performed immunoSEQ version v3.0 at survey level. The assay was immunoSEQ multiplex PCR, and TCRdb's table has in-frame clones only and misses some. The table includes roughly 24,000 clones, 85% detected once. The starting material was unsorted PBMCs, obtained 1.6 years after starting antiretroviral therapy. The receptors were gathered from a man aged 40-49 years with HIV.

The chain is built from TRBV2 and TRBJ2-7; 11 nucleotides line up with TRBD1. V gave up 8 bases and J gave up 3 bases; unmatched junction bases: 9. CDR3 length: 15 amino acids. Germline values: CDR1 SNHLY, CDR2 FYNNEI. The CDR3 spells CASLPQDRGLYEQYF. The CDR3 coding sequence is TGTGCCAGCCTTCCCCAGGACAGGGGGCTCTACGAGCAGTACTTC.

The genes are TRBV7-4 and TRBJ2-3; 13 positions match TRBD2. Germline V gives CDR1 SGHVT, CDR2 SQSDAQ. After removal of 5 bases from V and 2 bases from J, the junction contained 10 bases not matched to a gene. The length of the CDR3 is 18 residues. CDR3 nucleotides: TGTGCCAGCAGCCGGGGGACTAGCGGGGTTTGTGACACAGATACGCAGTATTTT. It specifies CASSRGTSGVCDTDTQYF. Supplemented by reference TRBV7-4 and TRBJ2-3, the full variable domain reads GAGVSQSPRYKVAKRGRDVALRCDSISGHVTLYWYRQTLGQGSEVLTYSQSDAQRDKSGRPSGRFSAERPERSVSTLKIQRTEQGDSAVYLCASSRGTSGVCDTDTQYFGPGTRLTVL.

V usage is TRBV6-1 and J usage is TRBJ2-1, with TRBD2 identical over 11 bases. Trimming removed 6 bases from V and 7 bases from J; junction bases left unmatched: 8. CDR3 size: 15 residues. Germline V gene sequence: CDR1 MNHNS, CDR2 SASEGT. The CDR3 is CASRGIAGGDNEQFF. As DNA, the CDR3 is TGTGCCAGCAGAGGTATAGCGGGAGGGGATAATGAGCAGTTCTTC.

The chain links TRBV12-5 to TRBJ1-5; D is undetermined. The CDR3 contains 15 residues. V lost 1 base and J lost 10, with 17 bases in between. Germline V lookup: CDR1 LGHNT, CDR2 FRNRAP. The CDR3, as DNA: TGTGCTAGTGGTTTGGCCGACACCGTAGGTCGACCCCAGCATTTT. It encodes CASGLADTVGRPQHF.

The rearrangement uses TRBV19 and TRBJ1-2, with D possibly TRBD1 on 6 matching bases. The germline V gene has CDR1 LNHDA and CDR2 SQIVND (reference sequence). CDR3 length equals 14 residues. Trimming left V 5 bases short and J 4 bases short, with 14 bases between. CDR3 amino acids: CASSPPDRSYGYTF. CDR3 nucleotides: TGTGCCAGTAGTCCCCCTGACAGGTCCTATGGCTACACCTTC.

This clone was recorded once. CDR3 coding DNA: TGTGCCAGCAGCTCCAGAGGAGGGACTGGAAACACCATATATTTT. Its protein is CASSSRGGTGNTIYF. V gene TRBV7-9 combines with J gene TRBJ1-3; no reliable D call. This CDR3 is built from 15 residues. Trimming stripped 4 bases from V and 2 bases from J, with 12 bases between. Germline CDR1 and CDR2: SEHNR and FQNEAQ (reference sequence).

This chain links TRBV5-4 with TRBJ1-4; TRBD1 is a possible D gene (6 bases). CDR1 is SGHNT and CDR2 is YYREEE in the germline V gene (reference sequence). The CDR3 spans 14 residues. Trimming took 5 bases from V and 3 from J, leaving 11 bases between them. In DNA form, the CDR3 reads TGTGCCAGCAGGCAACAGGGTCCTAATGAAAAACTGTTTTTT. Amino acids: CASRQQGPNEKLFF.

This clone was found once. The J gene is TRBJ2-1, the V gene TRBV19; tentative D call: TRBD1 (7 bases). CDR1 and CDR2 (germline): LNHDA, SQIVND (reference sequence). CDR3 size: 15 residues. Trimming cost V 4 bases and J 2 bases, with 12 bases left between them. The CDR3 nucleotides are TGTGCCAGTAGTACCCCAGGGGGGCCCTACAATGAGCAGTTCTTC. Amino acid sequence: CASSTPGGPYNEQFF.

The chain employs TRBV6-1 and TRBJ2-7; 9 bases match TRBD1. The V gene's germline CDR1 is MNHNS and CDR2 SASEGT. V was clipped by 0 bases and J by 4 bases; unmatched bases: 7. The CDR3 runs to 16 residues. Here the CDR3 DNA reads TGTGCCAGCAGTGAAGCTCACTGGGACAGGGCTTACGAGCAGTACTTC. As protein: CASSEAHWDRAYEQYF.

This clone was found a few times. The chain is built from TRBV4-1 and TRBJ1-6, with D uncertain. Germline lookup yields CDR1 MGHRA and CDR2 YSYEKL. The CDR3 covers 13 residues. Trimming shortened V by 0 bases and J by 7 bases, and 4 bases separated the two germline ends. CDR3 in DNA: TGCGCCAGCAGCCAAGATTTAAATTCACCCCTCCACTTT. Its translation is CASSQDLNSPLHF.

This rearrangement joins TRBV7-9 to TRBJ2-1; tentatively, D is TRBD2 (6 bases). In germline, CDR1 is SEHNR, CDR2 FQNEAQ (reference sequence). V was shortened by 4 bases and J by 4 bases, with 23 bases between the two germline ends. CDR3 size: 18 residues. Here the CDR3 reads CASSSPPSGHGLYNEQFF. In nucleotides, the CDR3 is TGTGCCAGCAGCTCCCCTCCAAGCGGGCACGGTCTTTACAATGAGCAGTTCTTC.

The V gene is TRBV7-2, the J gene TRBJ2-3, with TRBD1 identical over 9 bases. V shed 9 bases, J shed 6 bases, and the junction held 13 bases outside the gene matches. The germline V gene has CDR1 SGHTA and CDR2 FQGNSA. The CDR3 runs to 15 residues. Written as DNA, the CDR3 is TGTGCCAGTGCACGGACAGGGGTTCCGGGGGATACGCAGTATTTT. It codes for CASARTGVPGDTQYF.

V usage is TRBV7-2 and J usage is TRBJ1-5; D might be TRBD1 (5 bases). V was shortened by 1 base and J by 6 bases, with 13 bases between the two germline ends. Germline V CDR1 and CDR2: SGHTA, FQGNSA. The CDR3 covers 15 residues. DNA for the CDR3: TGTGCCAGCAGCTTAGACGGGACGCTGGGTCAGCCCCAGCATTTT. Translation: CASSLDGTLGQPQHF.

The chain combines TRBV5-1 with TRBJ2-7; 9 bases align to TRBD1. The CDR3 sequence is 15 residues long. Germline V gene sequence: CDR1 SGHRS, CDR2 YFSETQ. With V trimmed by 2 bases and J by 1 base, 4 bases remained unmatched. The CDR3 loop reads CASSFTGGRSYEQYF. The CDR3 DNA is TGCGCCAGCAGCTTCACAGGGGGCAGGTCCTACGAGCAGTACTTC.

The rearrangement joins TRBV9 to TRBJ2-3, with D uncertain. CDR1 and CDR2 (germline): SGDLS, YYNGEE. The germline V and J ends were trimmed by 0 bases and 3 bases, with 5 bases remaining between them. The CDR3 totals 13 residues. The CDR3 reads CASSVGPTDTQYF. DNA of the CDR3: TGTGCCAGCAGCGTAGGTCCTACAGATACGCAGTATTTT.

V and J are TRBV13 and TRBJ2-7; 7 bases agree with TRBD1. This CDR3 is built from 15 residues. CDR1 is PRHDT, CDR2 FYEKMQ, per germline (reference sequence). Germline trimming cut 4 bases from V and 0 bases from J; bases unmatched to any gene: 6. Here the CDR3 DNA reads TGTGCCAGCAGCTCCTCGGACAGGCTCTCCTACGAGCAGTACTTC. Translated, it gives CASSSSDRLSYEQYF.

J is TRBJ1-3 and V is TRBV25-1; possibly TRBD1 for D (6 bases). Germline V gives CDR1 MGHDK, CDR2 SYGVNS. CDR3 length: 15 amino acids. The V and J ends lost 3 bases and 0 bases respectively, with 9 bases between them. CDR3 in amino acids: CASSDYRVSGNTIYF. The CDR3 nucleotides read TGTGCCAGCAGTGATTACAGGGTCTCTGGAAACACCATATATTTT.

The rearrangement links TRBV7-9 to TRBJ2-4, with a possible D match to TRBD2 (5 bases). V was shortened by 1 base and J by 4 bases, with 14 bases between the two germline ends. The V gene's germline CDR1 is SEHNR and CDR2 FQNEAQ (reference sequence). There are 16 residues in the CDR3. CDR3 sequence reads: CASSLETGMPKNIQYF. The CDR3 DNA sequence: TGTGCCAGCAGCTTAGAAACCGGGATGCCAAAAAACATTCAGTACTTC. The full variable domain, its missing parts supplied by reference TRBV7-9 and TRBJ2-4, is DTGVSQNPRHKITKRGQNVTFRCDPISEHNRLYWYRQTLGQGPEFLTYFQNEAQLEKSRLLSDRFSAERPKGSFSTLEIQRTEQGDSAMYLCASSLETGMPKNIQYFGAGTRLSVL.

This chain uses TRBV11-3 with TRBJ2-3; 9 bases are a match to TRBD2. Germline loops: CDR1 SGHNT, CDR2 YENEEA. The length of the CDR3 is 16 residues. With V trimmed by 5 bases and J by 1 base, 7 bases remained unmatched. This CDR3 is CASSISGGLRTDTQYF. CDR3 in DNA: TGTGCCAGCAGCATAAGCGGGGGGCTTCGCACAGATACGCAGTATTTT.

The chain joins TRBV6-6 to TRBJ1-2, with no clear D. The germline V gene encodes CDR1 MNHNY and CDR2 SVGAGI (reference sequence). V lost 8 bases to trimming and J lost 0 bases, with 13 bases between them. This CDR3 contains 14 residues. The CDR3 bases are TGTGCCAGCGGCAAGGACGGAGCTAACTATGGCTACACCTTC. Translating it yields CASGKDGANYGYTF.

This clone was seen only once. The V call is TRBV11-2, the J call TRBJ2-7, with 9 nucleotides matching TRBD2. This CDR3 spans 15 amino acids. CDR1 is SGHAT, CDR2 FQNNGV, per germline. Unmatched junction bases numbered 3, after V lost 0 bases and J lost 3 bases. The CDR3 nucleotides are TGTGCCAGCAGCTTAGATAGCGGGAGTTTCTACGAGCAGTACTTC. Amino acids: CASSLDSGSFYEQYF. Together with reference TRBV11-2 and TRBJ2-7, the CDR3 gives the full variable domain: EAGVAQSPRYKIIEKRQSVAFWCNPISGHATLYWYQQILGQGPKLLIQFQNNGVVDDSQLPKDRFSAERLKGVDSTLKIQPAKLEDSAVYLCASSLDSGSFYEQYFGPGTRLTVT.

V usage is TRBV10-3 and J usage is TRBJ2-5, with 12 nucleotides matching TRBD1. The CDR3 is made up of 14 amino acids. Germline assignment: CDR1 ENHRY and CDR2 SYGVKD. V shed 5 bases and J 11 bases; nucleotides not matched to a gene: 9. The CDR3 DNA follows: TGTGCCATCAGTCCGGGACAGGGGGCGAGGGAGCAGTACTTC. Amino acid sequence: CAISPGQGAREQYF.

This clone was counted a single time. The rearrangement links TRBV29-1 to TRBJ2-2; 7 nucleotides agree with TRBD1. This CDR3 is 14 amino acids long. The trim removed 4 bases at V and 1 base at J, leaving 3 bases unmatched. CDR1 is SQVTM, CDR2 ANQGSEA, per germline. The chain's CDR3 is CSVGGGENTGELFF. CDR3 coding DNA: TGCAGCGTTGGAGGGGGCGAGAACACCGGGGAGCTGTTTTTT.

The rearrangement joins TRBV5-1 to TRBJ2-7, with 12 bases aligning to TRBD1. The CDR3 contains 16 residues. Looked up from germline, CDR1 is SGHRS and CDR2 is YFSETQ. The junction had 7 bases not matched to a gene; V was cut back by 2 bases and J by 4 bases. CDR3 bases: TGCGCCAGCAGCTTAGGGGACAGGGGGCTTGGGTACGAGCAGTACTTC. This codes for CASSLGDRGLGYEQYF.

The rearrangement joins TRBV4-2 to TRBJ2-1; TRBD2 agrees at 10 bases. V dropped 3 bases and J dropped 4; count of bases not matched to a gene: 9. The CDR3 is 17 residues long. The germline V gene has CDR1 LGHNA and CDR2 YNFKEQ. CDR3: CASSQGGLAEEYNEQFF. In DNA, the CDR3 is TGTGCCAGCAGCCAGGGTGGACTAGCGGAAGAGTACAATGAGCAGTTCTTC.